The entry below gives a single TCR beta chain sequence along with its context. These data come from a study of blood T cell repertoires in COVID-19. Study-level background: Sources were T cells, B-cell-depleted T cells, or PBMCs; the material itself was cDNA or gDNA.

Original analysis: It was from reference gene primer amplification that nucleated cell counts were estimated. Sequencing used immunoSEQ multiplex PCR; TCRdb keeps in-frame clones, though not all of them. The V and J calls and clone size were taken over from that table, and D and trimming were inferred from the DNA. The sample has 250,000 or so clones; around three quarters are singletons. Trimming removed 2 bases from V and 0 bases from J; junction bases left unmatched: 7. The CDR3 consists of 16 residues. Germline V gene sequence: CDR1 SGHKS, CDR2 YYEKEE (reference sequence). This TCR came from a woman at least 80 years old with acute or convalescent COVID-19. Source material: peripheral blood. This chain connects TRBV5-5 to TRBJ1-1; 7 nucleotides align to TRBD1. This CDR3 reads CASSFQGVLVNTEAFF. In DNA form, the CDR3 reads TGTGCCAGCAGCTTCCAGGGGGTCTTGGTGAACACTGAAGCTTTCTTT. Combining the CDR3 with reference TRBV5-5 and TRBJ1-1 gives the whole variable domain DAGVTQSPTHLIKTRGQQVTLRCSPISGHKSVSWYQQVLGQGPQFIFQYYEKEERGRGNFPDRFSARQFPNYSSELNVNALLLGDSALYLCASSFQGVLVNTEAFFGQGTRLTVV.